Below, 28 T cell receptor beta chains from the same sample are listed, as sequenced in a study of shared clonotypes between healthy human individuals. Data came from immunoSEQ multiplex PCR; TCRdb stores just in-frame clones and leaves some out. The sample carries more than 2,000,000 clones, more than 80% recorded once. Material for sequencing was naive CD4+ T cells from PBMCs. This sample's subset: CD45RA+ positively selected. The source of these receptors is a man aged 18 to 30 in good health. Some clones in this sample may be carry-over from other donors' samples.

In this sample, this clone turned up once. This sequence joins TRBV28 and TRBJ2-7; 10 nucleotides line up with TRBD2. The CDR3 covers 16 residues. The V segment lost 6 bases and the J segment 1 base; nucleotides outside the gene matches: 9. Germline lookup yields CDR1 MDHEN and CDR2 SYDVKM. As DNA, the CDR3 is TGTGCCAGCAGAAAAACCACTAGCGGGATTTCCTACGAGCAGTACTTC. Its protein is CASRKTTSGISYEQYF. Looking up the rest from reference TRBV28 and TRBJ2-7 gives the full variable domain: DVKVTQSSRYLVKRTGEKVFLECVQDMDHENMFWYRQDPGLGLRLIYFSYDVKMKEKGDIPEGYSVSREKKERFSLILESASTNQTSMYLCASRKTTSGISYEQYFGPGTRLTVT.

The sample holds one count of this clone. The chain has TRBV7-9 and TRBJ2-3; 8 positions agree with TRBD2. Unmatched junction bases numbered 10, after V lost 1 base and J lost 4 bases. The CDR3 runs 17 residues. Per germline, CDR1 SEHNR and CDR2 FQNEAQ (reference sequence). CDR3 sequence reads: CASSLELVAAGADTQYF. DNA of the CDR3: TGTGCCAGCAGCTTAGAGTTGGTGGCAGCGGGAGCAGATACGCAGTATTTT.

V gene TRBV14 combines with J gene TRBJ2-7; 10 positions agree with TRBD2. The CDR3 has 15 residues. After removal of 1 base from V and 5 bases from J, the junction contained 5 bases not matched to a gene. CDR1 and CDR2 from the germline V gene are SGHDN and FVKESK. Written as DNA, the CDR3 is TGTGCCAGCAGCCAAGCAGCGGGAGGGTCCCACGAGCAGTACTTC. Protein: CASSQAAGGSHEQYF.

The chain is built from TRBV27 and TRBJ1-4, with 7 bases that match TRBD1. The trim removed 2 bases at V and 6 bases at J, leaving 15 bases unmatched. Germline V gene lookup returns CDR1 MNHEY and CDR2 SMNVEV (reference sequence). There are 18 residues in the CDR3. Written as DNA, the CDR3 is TGTGCCAGCAGTTTAGTCCCCGGAGGGGGCGCCTTCGATGAAAAACTGTTTTTT. Translated: CASSLVPGGGAFDEKLFF.

The chain couples TRBV25-1 to TRBJ1-6; a weak D match, TRBD1 (5 bases). This CDR3 is built from 15 residues. Per the germline V gene, CDR1 is MGHDK and CDR2 is SYGVNS. The ends were cut back, 3 bases at V and 11 bases at J, with 17 bases in the middle. The CDR3 sequence: CASSDPGRPYTPLHF. The CDR3 DNA reads as TGTGCCAGCAGTGATCCGGGACGGCCTTACACACCCCTCCACTTT.

The genes are TRBV6-5 and TRBJ2-1; possible D gene TRBD1, 6 bases. CDR1 is MNHEY and CDR2 is SVGAGI in the germline V gene. The CDR3 contains 16 residues. Trimming took 1 base from V and 7 from J, leaving 17 bases between them. The CDR3, as DNA: TGTGCCAGCAGTTACTTGCTGACAGGCGCAAATAATGAGCAGTTCTTC. This gives the protein CASSYLLTGANNEQFF.

The chain recombines TRBV6-4 with TRBJ2-5, with D possibly being TRBD2 (5 bases). The CDR3 consists of 17 residues. Germline assignment: CDR1 MRHNA and CDR2 SNTAGT. With 2 bases removed from V and 4 bases from J, the gap between germline ends came to 20 bases. The CDR3 nucleotides are TGTGCCAGCAGTGACCCAACCCACGAGGGTGGGAGAGAGACCCAGTACTTC. It translates to CASSDPTHEGGRETQYF.

The rearrangement joins TRBV7-2 to TRBJ2-5; the match to TRBD2 covers 11 bases. V dropped 6 bases and J dropped 1; count of bases not matched to a gene: 7. Germline V lookup: CDR1 SGHTA, CDR2 FQGNSA. The CDR3 loop spans 16 amino acids. The DNA for the CDR3 is TGTGCCAGCAGTCCCGGACTAGCGGGTACCCAAGAGACCCAGTACTTC. Encoded protein: CASSPGLAGTQETQYF.

Regarding this clone: This sample also contains other DNA sequences that code for the same CDR3. The gene calls are TRBV7-2 and TRBJ2-3; no firm D call. V lost 5 bases, J lost 3 bases, and 6 bases lay in between. From germline, CDR1 is SGHTA and CDR2 FQGNSA. This CDR3 region has 12 residues. Written as DNA, the CDR3 is TGTGCCAGCAGCCCCCGTACAGATACGCAGTATTTT. It yields the protein CASSPRTDTQYF.

This rearrangement joins TRBV19 to TRBJ1-2; weak D call: TRBD1 (6 bases). CDR1 and CDR2 (germline): LNHDA, SQIVND (reference sequence). The ends were cut back, 2 bases at V and 2 bases at J, with 15 bases in the middle. This CDR3 contains 16 residues. Here the CDR3 DNA reads TGTGCCAGTAGTATACGCAGGGGCCGCCTGAACTATGGCTACACCTTC. It translates to CASSIRRGRLNYGYTF.

The DNA of the CDR3 is TGTGCCAGCAGCTTGATCGGGGAATACACTGAAGCTTTCTTT. It encodes CASSLIGEYTEAFF. The chain links TRBV5-4 to TRBJ1-1; D is unresolved. Germline V gene data show CDR1 as SGHNT and CDR2 as YYREEE (reference sequence). The CDR3 consists of 14 residues. The germline V and J ends were trimmed by 1 base and 3 bases, with 10 bases remaining between them. The full variable domain, with the rest looked up from reference TRBV5-4 and TRBJ1-1, is ETGVTQSPTHLIKTRGQQVTLRCSSQSGHNTVSWYQQALGQGPQFIFQYYREEENGRGNFPPRFSGLQFPNYSSELNVNALELDDSALYLCASSLIGEYTEAFFGQGTRLTVV.

The J gene is TRBJ2-1, the V gene TRBV6-1; 11 positions agree with TRBD2. J was trimmed by 3 bases and V by 3 bases; bases with no gene match: 4. The CDR3 length is 16 residues. The germline gives CDR1 MNHNS, CDR2 SASEGT. The CDR3 DNA reads as TGTGCCAGCAGTGATGTTAGCGGGAGGGTCTACAATGAGCAGTTCTTC. As protein: CASSDVSGRVYNEQFF.

V is TRBV6-1 and J is TRBJ2-3, with D uncertain. V dropped 10 bases and J dropped 4 bases, with 18 bases sitting between them. The CDR3 is 14 residues long. Germline V CDR1 and CDR2: MNHNS, SASEGT. Here the CDR3 reads CATSDRVPSDTQYF. CDR3 sequence (DNA): TGTGCCACCTCTGATCGAGTCCCCTCAGATACGCAGTATTTT.

The chain links TRBV30 to TRBJ2-7; 7 positions match TRBD2. J was trimmed by 2 bases and V by 3 bases; bases with no gene match: 13. CDR1 and CDR2 from the germline V gene are GTSNPN and SVGIG (reference sequence). The CDR3 spans 16 residues. CDR3 bases: TGTGCCTGGAGCCCCACCCGTGGGCTAGCGGCCTACGAGCAGTACTTC. This codes for CAWSPTRGLAAYEQYF. Together with reference TRBV30 and TRBJ2-7, the CDR3 gives the full variable domain: SQTIHQWPATLVQPVGSPLSLECTVEGTSNPNLYWYRQAAGRGLQLLFYSVGIGQISSEVPQNLSASRPQDRQFILSSKKLLLSDSGFYLCAWSPTRGLAAYEQYFGPGTRLTVT.

This chain connects TRBV9 to TRBJ2-3; TRBD1 is a possible D gene (6 bases). Germline CDR1 is SGDLS and CDR2 is YYNGEE. V lost 1 base to trimming and J lost 2 bases, with 8 bases between them. CDR3 length: 14 amino acids. CDR3 sequence (DNA): TGTGCCAGCAGCGTAATGGGGGCCACAGATACGCAGTATTTT. Translating it yields CASSVMGATDTQYF.

The gene calls are TRBV25-1 and TRBJ1-4; tentative D call: TRBD1 (5 bases). The CDR3 has 15 amino acids. The germline V and J ends were trimmed by 6 bases and 4 bases, with 15 bases remaining between them. Per the germline V gene, CDR1 is MGHDK and CDR2 is SYGVNS. CDR3 bases: TGTGCCAGCAGACCAGCGGGGCAGTTTAATGAAAAACTGTTTTTT. Translation gives CASRPAGQFNEKLFF.

Concerning this clone: At the DNA level, this CDR3 is encoded by other sequences in the same sample as well. The chain joins TRBV6-1 to TRBJ1-5, with TRBD1 matching over 8 bases. Germline V gene sequence: CDR1 MNHNS, CDR2 SASEGT. Losses at the gene ends were 5 bases for V and 4 bases for J; bases not matched to a gene: 4. CDR3 length: 14 residues. CDR3 bases: TGTGCCAGCAGTTTCGACAGGGGAAATCAGCCCCAGCATTTT. Translation: CASSFDRGNQPQHF.

The rearrangement uses TRBV4-3 and TRBJ2-2; D is unresolved. V was pared by 0 bases and J by 5 bases, with 4 bases between. The germline V gene encodes CDR1 LGHNA and CDR2 YSLEER. The CDR3 extends over 13 amino acids. CDR3 residues: CASSQDPTGELFF. The CDR3 region has the DNA TGCGCCAGCAGCCAAGATCCAACCGGGGAGCTGTTTTTT.

This sequence joins TRBV7-3 and TRBJ2-3, with a weak D call TRBD1 (5 bases). Trimming cost V 2 bases and J 8 bases, with 14 bases left between them. Germline V lookup: CDR1 SGHTA, CDR2 FQGTGA. CDR3 length: 14 amino acids. As DNA, the CDR3 is TGTGCCAGCAGCTTATCTGTTGCGCAGGGTACGCAGTATTTT. Protein sequence: CASSLSVAQGTQYF.

The chain employs TRBV5-1 and TRBJ2-5; D not resolved. The CDR3 spans 15 residues. Deletions cut 1 base from V and 5 bases from J, with 15 bases between. Germline V gene data show CDR1 as SGHRS and CDR2 as YFSETQ. The CDR3 loop is CASSLTPQEFETQYF. As DNA, the CDR3 is TGCGCCAGCAGCTTGACGCCCCAGGAGTTCGAGACCCAGTACTTC.

This sequence joins TRBV7-9 and TRBJ2-7; 8 nucleotides align to TRBD1. The length of the CDR3 is 15 residues. Germline lookup yields CDR1 SEHNR and CDR2 FQNEAQ (reference sequence). V gave up 5 bases and J gave up 4 bases; unmatched junction bases: 10. CDR3 protein: CASSPRQGRSYEQYF. The CDR3 DNA reads TGTGCCAGCAGCCCTAGACAGGGGAGGTCATACGAGCAGTACTTC.

The rearrangement links TRBV7-2 to TRBJ2-3; D uncertain. Between the trimmed V and J ends, which lost 5 bases and 4 bases, there was a span of 13 bases. CDR1 and CDR2 from the germline V gene are SGHTA and FQGNSA. This CDR3 comprises 14 residues. The CDR3 bases are TGTGCCAGCAGCCCCGGACGTGTACCAGATACGCAGTATTTT. Translated: CASSPGRVPDTQYF.

This chain uses TRBV5-1 with TRBJ2-5, with TRBD2 matching over 10 bases. Germline V gene lookup returns CDR1 SGHRS and CDR2 YFSETQ. After removal of 1 base from V and 2 bases from J, the junction contained 2 bases not matched to a gene. The CDR3 has 15 amino acids. The CDR3 here is CASSLPTSGQETQYF. The CDR3 nucleotides are TGCGCCAGCAGCTTGCCGACTAGCGGGCAAGAGACCCAGTACTTC.

J is TRBJ2-7 and V is TRBV5-1; the match to TRBD2 covers 12 bases. Per germline, CDR1 SGHRS and CDR2 YFSETQ. The ends lost 4 bases at V and 3 bases at J; junction bases unmatched: 5. This CDR3 is 15 amino acids long. CDR3 bases: TGCGCCAGCAGCCCCAGACTAGCGGGAGTCTACGAGCAGTACTTC. Residues: CASSPRLAGVYEQYF.

This clone was detected only once. The same CDR3 arises from other DNA sequences in this sample as well. V and J are TRBV7-2 and TRBJ2-2, with D possibly matching TRBD2 (5 bases). Germline CDR1 is SGHTA and CDR2 is FQGNSA. V lost 1 base and J lost 5, with 5 bases in between. This CDR3 is built from 13 residues. CDR3 region: CASSLGGTGELFF. The CDR3 DNA follows: TGTGCCAGCAGCTTAGGAGGGACCGGGGAGCTGTTTTTT.

The chain carries TRBV7-2 and TRBJ2-1; D is undetermined. V shed 6 bases and J shed 1 base, with 13 bases lying between them. The germline CDR1 and CDR2 sequences are SGHTA and FQGNSA. The CDR3 is 15 amino acids. The CDR3 reads CASSPGSGSYNEQFF. For the CDR3, the DNA is TGTGCCAGCAGTCCTGGGTCTGGTTCCTACAATGAGCAGTTCTTC. Filled out from reference TRBV7-2 and TRBJ2-1, the complete variable domain reads GAGVSQSPSNKVTEKGKDVELRCDPISGHTALYWYRQSLGQGLEFLIYFQGNSAPDKSGLPSDRFSAERTGGSVSTLTIQRTQQEDSAVYLCASSPGSGSYNEQFFGPGTRLTVL.

CDR3 residues: CASRGGVSYGYTF. Here the CDR3 DNA reads TGTGCCAGCAGAGGGGGGGTTTCATATGGCTACACCTTC. The chain employs TRBV6-1 and TRBJ1-2, with D tentatively TRBD1 (6 bases). V was clipped by 6 bases and J by 5 bases, with 13 bases between them. CDR3 length: 13 amino acids. Germline CDR1 MNHNS, CDR2 SASEGT.

Details on this clone: Additional DNA sequences in this sample encode the identical CDR3. The CDR3 here is CASSLGQETQYF. Written as DNA, the CDR3 is TGTGCCAGCAGCTTAGGTCAAGAGACCCAGTACTTC. The chain has TRBV7-2 and TRBJ2-5; D is ambiguous. The CDR3 is 12 residues long. The V and J ends lost 1 base and 2 bases respectively, with 2 bases between them. Germline loops: CDR1 SGHTA, CDR2 FQGNSA.